This T cell receptor (beta chain) was documented in a study of T cells in Graves' hyperthyroidism and ophthalmopathy. Amplification of TCR beta CDR3 regions used RNA as the template. Carried out on the TCR CDR3, a first-round RT-PCR used the HTBI primer set. TCRdb reprocessed the multiplex PCR reads with MiXCR, giving one entry per CDR3 protein. The sample carries hundreds of thousands of distinct CDR3 sequences, 30% to 40% recorded once. J was trimmed by 0 bases and V by 1 base; bases with no gene match: 3. The CDR3 covers 18 residues. CDR1 is MGHRA and CDR2 is YSYEKL in the germline V gene. Study results and limitations: Ophthalmopathy and stable hyperthyroidism were separated by a 13 V-J model.

Concerning this clonotype itself: What it recognizes is unknown.

Exclusion criteria comprised uncontrolled infection, other autoimmune disease, pregnancy or lactation. This chain uses TRBV4-1 with TRBJ2-5; TRBD2 matches at 15 bases. Sequenced: blood. The origin of this receptor is a woman aged 40 to 50 with Graves' hyperthyroidism. The CDR3 sequence: CASSQGTSGGAYQETQYF. DNA for the CDR3: TGCGCCAGCAGCCAAGGGACTAGCGGGGGGGCCTACCAAGAGACCCAGTACTTC.